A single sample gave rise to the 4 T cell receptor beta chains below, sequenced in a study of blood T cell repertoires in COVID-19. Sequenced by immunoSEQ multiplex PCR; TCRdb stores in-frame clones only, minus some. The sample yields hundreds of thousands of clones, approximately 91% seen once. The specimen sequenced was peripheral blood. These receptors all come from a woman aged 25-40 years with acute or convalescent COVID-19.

The CDR3 sequence is CASSRGLAGGPNEQFF. CDR3 nucleotide sequence: TGTGCCAGCAGTCGCGGACTAGCGGGAGGACCCAATGAGCAGTTCTTC. The chain couples TRBV27 to TRBJ2-1; 14 bases line up with TRBD2. CDR3 length: 16 amino acids. With V trimmed by 5 bases and J by 6 bases, 6 bases remained unmatched. From germline, CDR1 is MNHEY and CDR2 SMNVEV (reference sequence).

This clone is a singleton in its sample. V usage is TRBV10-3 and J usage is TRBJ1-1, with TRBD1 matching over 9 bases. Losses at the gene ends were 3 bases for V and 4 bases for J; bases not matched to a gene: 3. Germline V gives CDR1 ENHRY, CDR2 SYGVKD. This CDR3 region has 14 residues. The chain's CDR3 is CAISDPGQGTEAFF. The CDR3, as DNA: TGTGCCATCAGTGATCCGGGACAGGGCACTGAAGCTTTCTTT.

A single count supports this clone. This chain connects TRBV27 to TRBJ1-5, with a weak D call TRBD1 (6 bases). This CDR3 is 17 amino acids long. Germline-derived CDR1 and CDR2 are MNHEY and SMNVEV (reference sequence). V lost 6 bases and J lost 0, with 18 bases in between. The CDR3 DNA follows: TGTGCCAGCAGACCCGGGACAAATATTCCTAGCAATCAGCCCCAGCATTTT. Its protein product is CASRPGTNIPSNQPQHF.

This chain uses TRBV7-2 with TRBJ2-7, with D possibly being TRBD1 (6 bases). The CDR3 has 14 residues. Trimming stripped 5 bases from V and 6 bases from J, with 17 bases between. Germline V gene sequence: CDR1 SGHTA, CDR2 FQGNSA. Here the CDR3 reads CASSPKRQVSEQYF. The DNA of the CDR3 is TGTGCCAGCAGCCCAAAACGACAGGTCTCCGAGCAGTACTTC. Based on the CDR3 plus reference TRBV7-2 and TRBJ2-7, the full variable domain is GAGVSQSPSNKVTEKGKDVELRCDPISGHTALYWYRQSLGQGLEFLIYFQGNSAPDKSGLPSDRFSAERTGGSVSTLTIQRTQQEDSAVYLCASSPKRQVSEQYFGPGTRLTVT.